The present T cell receptor (beta chain) was sequenced within a study of cytomegalovirus exposure and HLA in healthy donors. This clone was observed a single time. The antigen is undetermined. 60 Vbeta and 13 Jbeta primers were used in PCR. Under the authors' procedure: Later, roughly 80 million unique TCR beta chains were counted in an analysis, and around 11 million of them were shared. Profiling relied on immunoSEQ multiplex PCR, and the TCRdb table lists in-frame clones only, not all of them. From that table come the V and J calls and clone size; the DNA was used to work out D and trimming. The repertoire holds 100,000 to 150,000 clones, with 75% to 85% as singletons. CDR1 is SGHRS and CDR2 is YFSETQ in the germline V gene. The CDR3 covers 15 residues. The ends lost 2 bases at V and 6 bases at J; junction bases unmatched: 5. Study-level findings and limits: Association with HLA alleles at 0.05 false discovery rate was found for 15,000 to 20,000 TCR beta sequences in a later analysis. Among TCR beta chains of equal frequency, HLA-associated ones were more clonally expanded in a later analysis.

This chain uses TRBV5-1 with TRBJ2-7, with TRBD2 identical over 13 bases. Specimen: PBMCs. The source of this sequence is a man between 35 and 55 years old in good health and CMV-seronegative. The CDR3 sequence is CASSFGLAGAGEQYF. The DNA for the CDR3 is TGCGCCAGCAGCTTCGGACTAGCGGGAGCGGGCGAGCAGTACTTC. Looking up the rest from reference TRBV5-1 and TRBJ2-7 gives the full variable domain: KAGVTQTPRYLIKTRGQQVTLSCSPISGHRSVSWYQQTPGQGLQFLFEYFSETQRNKGNFPGRFSGRQFSNSRSEMNVSTLELGDSALYLCASSFGLAGAGEQYFGPGTRLTVT.